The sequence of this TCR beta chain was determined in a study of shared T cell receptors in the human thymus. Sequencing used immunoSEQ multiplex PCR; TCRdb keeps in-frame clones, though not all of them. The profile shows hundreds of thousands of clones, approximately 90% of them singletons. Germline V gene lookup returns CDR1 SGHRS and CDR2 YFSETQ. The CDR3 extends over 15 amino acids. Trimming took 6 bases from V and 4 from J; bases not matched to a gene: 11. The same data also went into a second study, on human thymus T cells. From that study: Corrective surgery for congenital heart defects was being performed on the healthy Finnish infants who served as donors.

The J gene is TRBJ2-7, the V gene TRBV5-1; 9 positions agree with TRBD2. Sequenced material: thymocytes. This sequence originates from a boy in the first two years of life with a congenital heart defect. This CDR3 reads CASTGGASGDYEQYF. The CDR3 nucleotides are TGCGCCAGCACCGGAGGTGCTAGCGGGGATTACGAGCAGTACTTC.